These T cell receptor beta chains were read from a single sample in a study of human T cells and chemical hapten exposure. MiXCR, applied by TCRdb to the RACE reads, yields one record per CDR3 protein. Here the sample spans 190,000 or so distinct CDR3 sequences, roughly a quarter being singletons. The sample was whole blood, taken in connection with sensitization to the hapten diphenylcyclopropenone (DPC). The receptors shown here come from a woman between 40 and 50 years old with alopecia areata. Some clones in this sample may be carry-over from other donors' samples. Each CDR3 is given with its conserved first and last residue. The order of the fields is V gene, CDR3 length, J gene, clone size, D gene, CDR3 DNA, CDR3 protein. The D gene is left open where the match is weak. Clone size appears in some rows only: once, few, many, or a class for an expanded clone.

TRBV28,13,TRBJ2-3,few,-,TGTGCCAGCAGTCAGCACCGCACAGATACGCAGTATTTT,CASSQHRTDTQYF
TRBV5-6,18,TRBJ2-3,many,TRBD1,TGTGCCAGCAGCTGGACGACCGGGACAGGGGCTTGGACAGATACGCAGTATTTT,CASSWTTGTGAWTDTQYF
TRBV4-1,15,TRBJ2-7,few,TRBD2,TGCGCCAGCAGCCAAGATGGCGGGAGGAGCTACGAGCAGTACTTC,CASSQDGGRSYEQYF
TRBV12-3/TRBV12-4,15,TRBJ1-1,few,-,TGTGCCAGCAGTTCACAGGGTTTTGGTCTCGCTGAAGCTTTCTTT,CASSSQGFGLAEAFF
TRBV20-1,11,TRBJ1-1,-,-,TGCAGTGCTAGGAGAGGACCTGAAGCTTTGTTT,CSARRGPEALF
TRBV12-3/TRBV12-4,13,TRBJ2-5,many,TRBD1,TGTGCCAGCAGTGGGACAGGGACTGAGACCCAGTACTTC,CASSGTGTETQYF
TRBV20-1,13,TRBJ2-1,-,TRBD2,TGCAGTGCTAGCGGACTAGCCGCAAGTGAGCAGTTCTTC,CSASGLAASEQFF
TRBV18,14,TRBJ2-5,few,-,TGTGCCAGCTCACCACCGGCCGCTGCGGAGACCCAGTACTTC,CASSPPAAAETQYF
TRBV27,10,TRBJ2-3,many,TRBD2,TGTGCCAGCAAGGGACTAGTAGGGTATTTT,CASKGLVGYF
TRBV15,14,TRBJ2-5,few,-,TGTGCCACCAGCAGAGATAGACTCCAGGAGACCCAGTACTTC,CATSRDRLQETQYF
TRBV12-3/TRBV12-4,13,TRBJ2-2,many,-,TGTGCCAGCAGTGGGGTCCAGGGCGGGGAGCTGTTTTTT,CASSGVQGGELFF
TRBV5-1,14,TRBJ2-7,few,TRBD2,TGCGCCAGCCGCCTCCGGCGGGAGGCCTACGAGCAGTACTTC,CASRLRREAYEQYF
TRBV24-1,16,TRBJ2-1,-,TRBD2,TGTGCCACCAGTGATATCGGAGCGGGAGGAAACAATGAGCAGTTCTTC,CATSDIGAGGNNEQFF
TRBV7-8,16,TRBJ1-1,-,TRBD1,TGTGCCAGCAGCTCAGGGACAGGGGTCGGGAACACTGAAGCTTTCTTT,CASSSGTGVGNTEAFF
TRBV6-2/TRBV6-3,13,TRBJ1-1,-,TRBD1,TGTGCCAGCAACAGGGGGCCTTTCACTGAAGCTTTCTTT,CASNRGPFTEAFF
TRBV6-2/TRBV6-3,15,TRBJ1-5,-,-,TGTGCCAGCAGTTACTCAGGACAGCCTAATCAGCCCCAGCATTTT,CASSYSGQPNQPQHF
TRBV27,14,TRBJ2-7,-,-,TGTGCCAGCAGTTTACGTGGCCGAAGGTACGAGCAGTACTTC,CASSLRGRRYEQYF
TRBV7-2,16,TRBJ2-7,-,TRBD2,TGTGCCAGCAGCTCCGGAGGGGGACTAGCGGGAGCGGAGCAGTACTTC,CASSSGGGLAGAEQYF
TRBV20-1,15,TRBJ2-3,-,-,TGCAGTGCTAGAGCCGGAACTGGAGGAATAGATACGCAGTATTTT,CSARAGTGGIDTQYF
TRBV11-2,16,TRBJ1-4,few,-,TGTGCCAGCAGCCCATGGGTGTCTGGTTCAGGGGAAAAACTGTTTTTT,CASSPWVSGSGEKLFF
TRBV7-7,16,TRBJ2-1,-,TRBD2,TGTGCTAGCAGCCCAACTAGCCCAGGCGGGGGGGGTGAGCAGTTCTTC,CASSPTSPGGGGEQFF
TRBV11-2,17,TRBJ2-1,-,-,TGTGCCAGCAGCTTAGTCCCCGTTGCCCTCTCCTACAATGAGCAGTTCTTC,CASSLVPVALSYNEQFF
TRBV20-1,13,TRBJ2-5,-,-,TGCAGTGCTAGGGTGGGGTCAGACGAGACCCAGTACTTC,CSARVGSDETQYF
TRBV5-1,13,TRBJ2-1,-,TRBD2,TGCGCCAGCAGCTGGACTAGCGACGGGGAGCAGTTCTTC,CASSWTSDGEQFF
TRBV29-1,16,TRBJ1-2,many,-,TGCAGCGTTGAAGTTATTACGACGGGACCGCTCTATGGCTACACCTTC,CSVEVITTGPLYGYTF
TRBV29-1,13,TRBJ1-1,-,-,TGCAGCGTTTCGGACAGTTTTAACACTGAAGCTTTCTTT,CSVSDSFNTEAFF
TRBV5-1,17,TRBJ2-1,-,TRBD1,TGCGCCAGCAGCTCGGATCCGTCGGGACAGGGCTACAATGAGCAGTTCTTC,CASSSDPSGQGYNEQFF
TRBV30,13,TRBJ1-1,-,-,TGTGCCTGGAGTGTGAGAGGGGACGCTGAAGCTTTCTTT,CAWSVRGDAEAFF
TRBV5-5,17,TRBJ2-2,-,-,TGTGCCAGCAGCCTCCTGCCCGGGACAACGAACACCGGGGAGCTGTTTTTT,CASSLLPGTTNTGELFF
TRBV29-1,15,TRBJ2-1,once,-,TGCAGCGTCGTCCAAACAAGCCTTTATAACAATGAGCAGTTCTTC,CSVVQTSLYNNEQFF
TRBV27,14,TRBJ2-1,few,-,TGTGCCAGCAGGGTTGACTGGTACGACAATGAGCAGTTCTTC,CASRVDWYDNEQFF
TRBV6-5,16,TRBJ2-7,few,-,TGTGCCAGCAGTTACAGTTGGGGACGGAAAACCTACGAGCAGTACTTC,CASSYSWGRKTYEQYF